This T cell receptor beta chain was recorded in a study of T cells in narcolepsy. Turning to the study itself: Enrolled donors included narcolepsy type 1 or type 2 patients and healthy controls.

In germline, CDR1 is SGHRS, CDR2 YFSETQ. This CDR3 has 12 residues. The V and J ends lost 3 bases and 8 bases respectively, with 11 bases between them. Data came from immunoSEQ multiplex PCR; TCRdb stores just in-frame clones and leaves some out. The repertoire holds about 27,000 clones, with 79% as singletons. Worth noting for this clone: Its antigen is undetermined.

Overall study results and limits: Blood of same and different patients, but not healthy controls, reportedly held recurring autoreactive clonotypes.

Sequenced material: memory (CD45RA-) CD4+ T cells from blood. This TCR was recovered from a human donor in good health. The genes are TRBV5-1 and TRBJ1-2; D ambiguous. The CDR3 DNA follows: TGCGCCAGCAGCTCGAGAGGCGACGGCTACACCTTC. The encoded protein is CASSSRGDGYTF.